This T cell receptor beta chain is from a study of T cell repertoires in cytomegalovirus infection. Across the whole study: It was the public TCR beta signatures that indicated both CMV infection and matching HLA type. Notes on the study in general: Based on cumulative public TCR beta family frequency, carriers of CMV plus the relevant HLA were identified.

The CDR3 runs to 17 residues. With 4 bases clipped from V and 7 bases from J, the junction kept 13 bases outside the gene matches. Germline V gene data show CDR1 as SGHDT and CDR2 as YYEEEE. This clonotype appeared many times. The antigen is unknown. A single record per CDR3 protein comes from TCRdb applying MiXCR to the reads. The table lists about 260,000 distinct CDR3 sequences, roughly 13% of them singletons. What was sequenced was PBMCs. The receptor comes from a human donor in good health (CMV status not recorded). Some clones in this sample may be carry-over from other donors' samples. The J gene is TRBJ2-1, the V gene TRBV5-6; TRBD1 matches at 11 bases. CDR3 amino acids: CASSVDRGRTLLNEQFF. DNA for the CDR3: TGTGCCAGCAGCGTGGACAGGGGGCGTACCCTTTTGAATGAGCAGTTCTTC.